This TCR beta chain was found in a study of blood T cell repertoires in COVID-19. Overall study: Acute-phase and convalescent COVID-19 samples originated in the United States, Italy and Spain. The cDNA or gDNA used as material had been derived from T cells, B-cell-depleted T cells, or PBMCs.

Clones were sequenced by immunoSEQ multiplex PCR, and TCRdb holds only the in-frame ones, with some missing. Of 100,000 to 150,000 clones in the sample, 60% to 85% were seen once. The CDR3 runs 13 residues. Trimming took 3 bases from V and 4 from J, leaving 9 bases between them. The chain has TRBV12-3 or TRBV12-4 and TRBJ1-1; D call uncertain. The source of this sequence is a man in his 70s with acute or convalescent COVID-19. Sequencing used peripheral blood. CDR3 nucleotides: TGTGCCAGCAGTTTCTCTGGGCCCACTGAAGCTTTCTTT. As protein: CASSFSGPTEAFF.